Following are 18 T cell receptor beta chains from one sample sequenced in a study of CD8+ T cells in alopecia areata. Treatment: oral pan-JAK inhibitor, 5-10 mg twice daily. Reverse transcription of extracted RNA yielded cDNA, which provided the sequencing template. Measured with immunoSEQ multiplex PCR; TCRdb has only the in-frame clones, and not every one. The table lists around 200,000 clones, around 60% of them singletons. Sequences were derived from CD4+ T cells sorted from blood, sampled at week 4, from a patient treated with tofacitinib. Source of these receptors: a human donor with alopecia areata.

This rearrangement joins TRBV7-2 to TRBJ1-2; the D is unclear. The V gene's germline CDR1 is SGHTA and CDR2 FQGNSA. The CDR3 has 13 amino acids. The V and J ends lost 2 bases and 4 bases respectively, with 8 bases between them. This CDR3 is CASSLNGFYGYTF. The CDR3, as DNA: TGTGCCAGCAGCTTAAATGGCTTCTATGGCTACACCTTC.

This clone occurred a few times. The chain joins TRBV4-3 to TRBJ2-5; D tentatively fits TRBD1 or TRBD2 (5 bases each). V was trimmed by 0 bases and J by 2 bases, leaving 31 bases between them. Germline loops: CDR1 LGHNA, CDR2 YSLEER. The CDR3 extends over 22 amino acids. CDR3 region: CASSQEAVSRGVRGLRQETQYF. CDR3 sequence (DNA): TGCGCCAGCAGCCAAGAGGCGGTGAGCCGGGGCGTCCGGGGCCTCCGACAAGAGACCCAGTACTTC.

The chain's CDR3 is CASTSPAKNIQYF. CDR3 bases: TGTGCCAGTACCTCCCCAGCCAAAAACATTCAGTACTTC. V is TRBV19 and J is TRBJ2-4, with D unresolved. Trimming left V 7 bases short and J 0 bases short, with 7 bases between. The CDR3 is 13 amino acids. Germline V CDR1 and CDR2: LNHDA, SQIVND (reference sequence). Using reference TRBV19 and TRBJ2-4 for the parts outside the CDR3, the full variable domain is DGGITQSPKYLFRKEGQNVTLSCEQNLNHDAMYWYRQDPGQGLRLIYYSQIVNDFQKGDIAEGYSVSREKKESFPLTVTSAQKNPTAFYLCASTSPAKNIQYFGAGTRLSVL.

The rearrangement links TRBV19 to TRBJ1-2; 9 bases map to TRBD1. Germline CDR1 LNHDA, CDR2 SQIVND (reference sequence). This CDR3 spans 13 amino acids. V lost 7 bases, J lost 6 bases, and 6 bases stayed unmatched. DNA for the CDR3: TGTGCCAGTAATTTGGGACAGGGTGATGGCTACACCTTC. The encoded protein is CASNLGQGDGYTF.

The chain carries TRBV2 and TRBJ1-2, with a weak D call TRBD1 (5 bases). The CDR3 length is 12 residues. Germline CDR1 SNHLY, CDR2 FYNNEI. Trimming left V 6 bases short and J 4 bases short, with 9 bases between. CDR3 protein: CASRAGSYGYTF. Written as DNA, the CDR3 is TGTGCCAGCAGGGCAGGGAGCTATGGCTACACCTTC.

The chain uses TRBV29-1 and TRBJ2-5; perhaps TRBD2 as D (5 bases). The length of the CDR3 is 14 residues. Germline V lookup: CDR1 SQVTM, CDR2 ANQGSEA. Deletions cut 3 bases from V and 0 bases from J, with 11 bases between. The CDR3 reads CSVEEAMYQETQYF. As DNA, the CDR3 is TGCAGCGTTGAGGAGGCTATGTACCAAGAGACCCAGTACTTC.

CDR3 residues: CSVAAGQETYNEQFF. The CDR3, as DNA: TGCAGCGTTGCCGCAGGACAGGAAACCTACAATGAGCAGTTCTTC. The chain uses TRBV29-1 and TRBJ2-1; 7 bases are a match to TRBD1. CDR3 size: 15 residues. V shed 4 bases and J 2 bases; nucleotides not matched to a gene: 8. Germline V gives CDR1 SQVTM, CDR2 ANQGSEA.

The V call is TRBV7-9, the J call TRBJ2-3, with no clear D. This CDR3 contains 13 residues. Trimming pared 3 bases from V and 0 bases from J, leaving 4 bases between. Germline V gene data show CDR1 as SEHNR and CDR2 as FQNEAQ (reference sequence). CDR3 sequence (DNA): TGTGCCAGCAGCTTTTCTAGCACAGATACGCAGTATTTT. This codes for CASSFSSTDTQYF.

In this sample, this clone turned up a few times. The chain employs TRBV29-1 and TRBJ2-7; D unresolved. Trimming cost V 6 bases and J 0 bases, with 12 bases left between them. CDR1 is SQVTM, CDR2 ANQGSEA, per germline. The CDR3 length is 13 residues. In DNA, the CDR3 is TGCAGCGTCCGTGGACGGAGCTCCTACGAGCAGTACTTC. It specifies CSVRGRSSYEQYF.

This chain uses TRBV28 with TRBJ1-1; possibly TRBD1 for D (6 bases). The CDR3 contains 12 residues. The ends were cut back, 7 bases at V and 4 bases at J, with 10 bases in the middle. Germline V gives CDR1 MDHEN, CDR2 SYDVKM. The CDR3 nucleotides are TGTGCCAGCATGGGAGGGGGCACTGAAGCTTTCTTT. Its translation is CASMGGGTEAFF.

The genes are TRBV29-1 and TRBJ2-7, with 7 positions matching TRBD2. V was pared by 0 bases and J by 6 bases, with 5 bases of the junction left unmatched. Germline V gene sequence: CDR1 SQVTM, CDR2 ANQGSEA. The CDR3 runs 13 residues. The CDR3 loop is CSVEESGGIEQYF. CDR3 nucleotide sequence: TGCAGCGTTGAAGAATCGGGGGGAATCGAGCAGTACTTC.

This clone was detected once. The CDR3 coding sequence is TGCGCCAGCAGCTCCTTAGCGGGAGGGCCGAATGAGCAGTTCTTC. The encoded protein is CASSSLAGGPNEQFF. The rearrangement links TRBV5-1 to TRBJ2-1; 11 bases fit TRBD2. Trimming cost V 3 bases and J 7 bases; bases outside gene matches: 6. This CDR3 has 15 amino acids. CDR1 and CDR2 (germline): SGHRS, YFSETQ.

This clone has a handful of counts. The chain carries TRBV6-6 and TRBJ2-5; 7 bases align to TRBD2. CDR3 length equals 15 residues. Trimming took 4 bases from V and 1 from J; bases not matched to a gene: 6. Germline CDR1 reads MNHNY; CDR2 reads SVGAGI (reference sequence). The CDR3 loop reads CASSLEGGSQETQYF. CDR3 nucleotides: TGTGCCAGCAGTTTAGAGGGAGGGTCCCAAGAGACCCAGTACTTC.

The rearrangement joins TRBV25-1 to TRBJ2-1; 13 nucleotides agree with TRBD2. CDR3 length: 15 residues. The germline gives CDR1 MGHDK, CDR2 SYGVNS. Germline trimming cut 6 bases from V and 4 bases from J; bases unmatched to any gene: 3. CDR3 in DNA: TGTGCCAGCAGATCGACTAGCGGGAGGTACAATGAGCAGTTCTTC. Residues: CASRSTSGRYNEQFF.

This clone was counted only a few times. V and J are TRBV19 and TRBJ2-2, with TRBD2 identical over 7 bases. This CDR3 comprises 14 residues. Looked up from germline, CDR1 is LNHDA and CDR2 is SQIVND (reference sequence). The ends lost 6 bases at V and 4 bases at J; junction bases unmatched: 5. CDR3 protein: CASRSGIGTGELFF. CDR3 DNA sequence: TGTGCCAGTAGGAGCGGGATTGGCACCGGGGAGCTGTTTTTT.

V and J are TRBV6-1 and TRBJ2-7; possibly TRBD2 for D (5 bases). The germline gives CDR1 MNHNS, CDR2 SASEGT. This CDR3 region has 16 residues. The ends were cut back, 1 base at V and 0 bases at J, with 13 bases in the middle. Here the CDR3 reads CASSEVRASGSYEQYF. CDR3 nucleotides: TGTGCCAGCAGTGAAGTAAGGGCCAGCGGCTCCTACGAGCAGTACTTC.

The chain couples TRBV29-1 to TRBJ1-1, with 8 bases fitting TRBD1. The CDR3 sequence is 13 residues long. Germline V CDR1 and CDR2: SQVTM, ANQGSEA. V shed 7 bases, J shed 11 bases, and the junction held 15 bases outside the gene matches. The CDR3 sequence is CSAAPSDRVGAFF. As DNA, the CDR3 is TGCAGCGCTGCTCCGTCGGACAGGGTTGGGGCTTTCTTT.

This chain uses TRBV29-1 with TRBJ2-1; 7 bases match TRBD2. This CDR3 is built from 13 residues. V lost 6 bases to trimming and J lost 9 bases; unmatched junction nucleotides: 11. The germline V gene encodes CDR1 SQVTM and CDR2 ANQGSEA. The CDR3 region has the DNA TGCAGCGTGGGGTGGGAGGGCCATGGTGAGCAGTTCTTC. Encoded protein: CSVGWEGHGEQFF.